The 3 T cell receptor beta chains in this list originate from one sample, sequenced in a study of PD-L1 blockade in urothelial cancer. Profiled with immunoSEQ multiplex PCR; TCRdb holds only in-frame clones, not every one. The sample lists tens of thousands of clones, 70% to 90% occurring once. Time point meaning: pretreatment peripheral blood. The sequencing here drew on PBMCs, taken around atezolizumab (anti-PD-L1) treatment. These TCRs come from a woman aged 60-75 years with urothelial cancer.

This chain connects TRBV19 to TRBJ1-2; 10 bases are a match to TRBD1. The germline gives CDR1 LNHDA, CDR2 SQIVND (reference sequence). Germline trimming cut 5 bases from V and 4 bases from J; bases unmatched to any gene: 10. The CDR3 sequence is 16 residues long. CDR3 residues: CASSRPGTGASYGYTF. For the CDR3, the DNA is TGTGCCAGTAGTCGCCCGGGGACAGGGGCGTCCTATGGCTACACCTTC.

The table lists this clone with a count of one. This sequence joins TRBV5-5 and TRBJ1-3, with TRBD1 matching over 9 bases. CDR3 size: 16 residues. V gave up 0 bases and J gave up 3 bases; unmatched junction bases: 4. CDR1 SGHKS and CDR2 YYEKEE come from the germline V gene (reference sequence). The CDR3 spells CASSLAGQGYGNTIYF. CDR3 nucleotide sequence: TGTGCCAGCAGCTTGGCCGGACAGGGGTATGGAAACACCATATATTTT.

V gene TRBV6-5 combines with J gene TRBJ1-3, with TRBD1 matching over 7 bases. Trimming took 2 bases from V and 0 from J; bases not matched to a gene: 1. The germline V gene has CDR1 MNHEY and CDR2 SVGAGI. This CDR3 spans 15 amino acids. The CDR3 reads CASSYRGLSGNTIYF. CDR3 sequence (DNA): TGTGCCAGCAGTTACAGGGGGCTCTCTGGAAACACCATATATTTT.